This TCR beta chain was obtained from a study of T cell responses to AZD1222 COVID-19 vaccine. Findings and caveats of the study: Targeting of unmutated variant regions was reportedly seen in nearly half of spike-specific TCRs. A mostly white British donor set with more females was recruited, and clonal diversity was possibly underestimated. Repertoire samples came only from after the peak T cell response.

Worth noting for this clone: Its antigen remains unidentified.

Investigators merged groups given second doses at roughly 4 or roughly 12 weeks. Assay used: immunoSEQ multiplex PCR; TCRdb lists only in-frame clones, some missing. The sample yields around 99,000 clones, 80% to 90% seen once. Trimming cost V 1 base and J 7 bases; bases outside gene matches: 16. The CDR3 is 17 amino acids. The germline V gene has CDR1 SGDLS and CDR2 YYNGEE. The chain has TRBV9 and TRBJ2-5, with 7 bases matching TRBD1. Sequencing used peripheral blood, obtained 28 days after the second AZD1222 dose. The clonotype was recovered from an adult who received the AZD1222 COVID-19 vaccine. The CDR3 here is CASSVNSGTDPRSTQYF. The CDR3 DNA follows: TGTGCCAGCAGCGTAAATTCCGGGACAGACCCGAGGTCGACCCAGTACTTC.